This TCR beta chain was retrieved from a study of T-cell reconstitution after alpha-beta-depleted transplantation in children (dated by TCRdb to the mid-2010s). Looking at the study overall: Using TCR repertoire profiling, the study followed T-cell immune reconstitution in a quantitative way in children after TCRalphabeta/CD19-depleted allogeneic hematopoietic cell transplantation.

Interpreted using the paper, the treatment or condition label stands for: allogeneic hematopoietic cell transplantation with graft depleted of TCRalphabeta T cells and CD19 B cells. TCRalphabeta/CD19-depleted allogeneic hematopoietic cell grafts were given to the transplant recipients, all of whom were children. Regarding this clonotype: This clone's antigen is unknown. Qualities for individual bases were not recorded, and no much larger clone is one base off.

The CDR3, cysteine through phenylalanine, is 17 amino acids long. Only the CDR3 region is kept as DNA, spanning 51 bases read in frame from base 1. V is clipped by 5 bases and J by 6 bases, and the sequence between their germline boundaries is 29 bases long. Based on the germline V gene (reference sequence), the CDR1 and CDR2 sequences are DFQATT and SNEGSKA. Results the study describes overall, beyond this receptor: The frequencies of hyperexpanded clones fell over the following months, and after one year, T-cell counts and TCRbeta diversity were mostly attributed to newly produced T cells. The high TCRbeta diversity at day 60 in some patients was ascribed to recipient T cells and intrathymic progenitors that had survived conditioning. Apparently early alphabetaT-cell count recovery about two months after transplant reportedly relied on only several hundred rapidly expanded clones derived from non-depleted graft cells.

Library preparation was by PCR. The run used an Illumina HiSeq 2500. To normalize quantification of the TCRbeta repertoire, the TCR libraries were built with molecular barcoding that relied on unique molecular identifiers. In-frame beta chains were kept once TCRdb had trimmed the public reads at Q25 with fastp and called clones with MiXCR. All rows with the same CDR3 protein become a single entry with the most common DNA and genes. The sample table records 440,000 or so distinct CDR3 sequences; roughly 44% of these occur just once. Together, the top ten hold about 30% of the sample. The chain links TRBV20-1 with TRBJ2-7, and TRBD1 may be the D gene, going by 6 matching bases. The material was PBMCs, obtained before TCRalphabeta/CD19-depleted stem cell transplant. The clonotype originates from a girl between 2 and 10 years old with aplastic anemia, due to receive a stem cell transplant. This receptor has the CDR3 CSAPDRATGIDTGEQYF. The sequenced DNA is TGCAGTGCTCCCGATAGAGCAACAGGGATAGACACAGGCGAGCAGTACTTC.